The entry below gives a single TCR beta chain sequence along with its context. Trimming shortened V by 3 bases and J by 1 base, and 9 bases separated the two germline ends. This CDR3 region has 14 residues. Germline V gene data show CDR1 as SGHTA and CDR2 as FQGNSA. This study enrolled people aged about 18 to 95 from about two dozen US geographic areas. Each participant's cohort was designated according to participant-reported clinical history. In Cohort 3, a recovered donor had either two negative PCRs, clearance, or symptom resolution. This record comes from a study of blood T cell repertoires in COVID-19. Study at large: Samples representing acute and convalescent COVID-19 were sourced from the United States, Italy and Spain.

Clones were read by immunoSEQ multiplex PCR, and TCRdb kept only the in-frame ones, dropping some. Of 450,000 to 600,000 clones listed, 75% to 90% are singletons. The chain couples TRBV7-2 to TRBJ1-1; weak D call: TRBD1 (6 bases). The specimen was PBMCs or T cells enriched from blood (not recorded which). This TCR derives from a woman younger than 35 who had recovered from COVID-19. This chain's CDR3 is CASSFGTKNTEAFF. For the CDR3, the DNA is TGTGCCAGCAGCTTCGGGACAAAGAACACTGAAGCTTTCTTT.